This T cell receptor beta chain was identified in a study of T cell clones after liver transplantation. For the study at large: Immunosuppression withdrawal was tried within 2 years after liver transplantation in this trial. Post-transplant blood was tracked for graft-donor-reactive T cell clones identified in a pre-transplant mixed lymphocyte reaction.

The CDR3 has 16 amino acids. The V gene's germline CDR1 is SGHTA and CDR2 FQGNSA. The germline V and J ends were trimmed by 1 base and 1 base, with 8 bases remaining between them. TCRdb's table, derived via immunoSEQ multiplex PCR, lists solely in-frame clones and lacks some. This sample yields around 110,000 clones, of which 90% are seen a single time; 0.65% to 0.85% belongs to the top ten. The V call is TRBV7-2, the J call TRBJ2-6; D is possibly TRBD1 (6 bases). The sample in question was CD4+ T cells from blood, obtained 12 months after liver transplant. The clonotype comes from a human patient who received a liver transplant. Some T cells may originate from the graft donor. The CDR3 region has the DNA TGTGCCAGCAGCTTAGACGGGACATCTGGGGCCAACGTCCTGACTTTC. Translating gives CASSLDGTSGANVLTF.